This T cell receptor (beta chain) was observed in a study of post-analysis software for immune sequencing data. Study information: Several disease courses (relapsing-remitting, secondary progressive and progressive-relapsing) of multiple sclerosis were included. General study results and limits: Samples sharing a preparation batch grouped tightly together when assessed by F measure. A significant reduction in normalized Chao1 diversity was observed in multiple sclerosis patients versus controls. A few TRBV segments (TRBV5-6, TRBV5-1 and TRBV20-1 among them) occurred more frequently in patients than in controls.

Prepared TCR beta cDNA libraries contained unique molecular identifiers. Using its own MiXCR run on the PCR reads, TCRdb lists one record per CDR3 protein. The sample has fewer than 900,000 distinct CDR3 sequences, more than 45% seen once. This CDR3 spans 17 amino acids. V lost 2 bases and J 0 bases, leaving 12 bases between the germline ends. The germline V gene encodes CDR1 SGHRS and CDR2 YFSETQ. A note on this clonotype: Its antigen is undetermined.

This receptor was taken from a girl aged 10-17 years with multiple sclerosis. What was sequenced was blood. The rearrangement uses TRBV5-1 and TRBJ2-6; a weak D match, TRBD1 (6 bases). DNA of the CDR3: TGCGCCAGCAGCTTAGACAGGCTCAGCTCTGGGGCCAACGTCCTGACTTTC. It codes for CASSLDRLSSGANVLTF.